Shown below are 12 T cell receptor beta chains from a single sample sequenced in a study of high-grade serous ovarian cancer treatment subgroups. Tumor tissue was taken before any definitive surgery or chemotherapy was given. Measured with immunoSEQ multiplex PCR; TCRdb has only the in-frame clones, and not every one. This sample has roughly 18,000 clones, with about 75% found just once. The material sequenced was tumor tissue. Receptors originate from a human donor with high-grade serous ovarian cancer.

V usage is TRBV5-8 and J usage is TRBJ2-1; a weak D match, TRBD2 (6 bases). This CDR3 is 15 amino acids long. V was shortened by 4 bases and J by 2 bases, with 13 bases between the two germline ends. The V gene's germline CDR1 is SGHTS and CDR2 YDEGEE. CDR3 nucleotides: TGTGCCAGCAGCATGACGGGACTCCCCTACAATGAGCAGTTCTTC. Its protein is CASSMTGLPYNEQFF.

The V gene is TRBV6-1, the J gene TRBJ2-1, with 7 bases identical to TRBD2. V dropped 4 bases and J dropped 5; count of bases not matched to a gene: 11. The CDR3 contains 16 residues. From germline, CDR1 is MNHNS and CDR2 SASEGT. As DNA, the CDR3 is TGTGCCAGCAGTGTCTTTAGCGGGTCAGATAACAATGAGCAGTTCTTC. It yields the protein CASSVFSGSDNNEQFF.

The chain employs TRBV28 and TRBJ2-3; TRBD2 aligns across 10 bases. Germline V lookup: CDR1 MDHEN, CDR2 SYDVKM. This CDR3 has 15 residues. The ends lost 6 bases at V and 6 bases at J; junction bases unmatched: 9. The CDR3 reads CASSGTSDPTDTQYF. CDR3 sequence (DNA): TGTGCCAGCAGCGGGACTAGCGACCCCACCGATACGCAGTATTTT.

In this sample, this clone turned up once. This chain's CDR3 is CASETGEGDGYTF. The CDR3 DNA reads as TGCGCCAGTGAGACCGGGGAGGGGGATGGCTACACCTTC. The chain combines TRBV5-1 with TRBJ1-2; TRBD1 is a possible D gene (6 bases). The CDR3 covers 13 residues. V shed 8 bases and J shed 6 bases, with 17 bases lying between them. The V gene's germline CDR1 is SGHRS and CDR2 YFSETQ.

The V call is TRBV30, the J call TRBJ1-6; D is ambiguous. V dropped 5 bases and J dropped 7 bases, with 12 bases sitting between them. Germline values: CDR1 GTSNPN, CDR2 SVGIG (reference sequence). This CDR3 is built from 13 residues. The CDR3 DNA reads as TGTGCCTGGGGGGAAGGAGTGAATTCACCCCTCCACTTT. It specifies CAWGEGVNSPLHF.

The J gene is TRBJ2-5, the V gene TRBV27; D may be TRBD2 (6 bases). CDR1 and CDR2 from the germline V gene are MNHEY and SMNVEV (reference sequence). The CDR3 loop spans 17 amino acids. Trimming removed 6 bases from V and 4 bases from J, with 24 bases in between. The CDR3 coding sequence is TGTGCCAGCAGGAAACGGGGCCTAGCGATCGGCGGAGAGACCCAGTACTTC. It yields the protein CASRKRGLAIGGETQYF.

The chain uses TRBV18 and TRBJ1-2; 9 nucleotides match TRBD1. The V and J ends lost 4 bases and 6 bases, in that order; junction bases with no gene match: 9. Germline assignment: CDR1 KGHSH and CDR2 LQKENI. CDR3 length: 15 amino acids. CDR3 nucleotide sequence: TGTGCCAGCTCACTGTCCGGGACAGGGTGGAATGGCTACACCTTC. Amino acids: CASSLSGTGWNGYTF. The entire variable domain, with the rest obtained from reference TRBV18 and TRBJ1-2, is as follows: NAGVMQNPRHLVRRRGQEARLRCSPMKGHSHVYWYRQLPEEGLKFMVYLQKENIIDESGMPKERFSAEFPKEGPSILRIQQVVRGDSAAYFCASSLSGTGWNGYTFGSGTRLTVV.

V gene TRBV7-2 combines with J gene TRBJ2-7; 7 bases are a match to TRBD2. The CDR3 consists of 15 residues. Germline-derived CDR1 and CDR2 are SGHTA and FQGNSA. J gave up 3 bases and V 2 bases, and 7 bases lay outside the gene matches. In DNA, the CDR3 is TGTGCCAGCAGCTTAAGTACTAGCGCCGTCTACGAGCAGTACTTC. It yields the protein CASSLSTSAVYEQYF.

The chain combines TRBV7-9 with TRBJ2-5; 9 nucleotides align to TRBD1. Germline CDR1 is SEHNR and CDR2 is FQNEAQ (reference sequence). Germline trimming cut 10 bases from V and 6 bases from J; bases unmatched to any gene: 9. The CDR3 extends over 13 amino acids. DNA for the CDR3: TGTGCCATTCAGACAGGGGGTACGAAGACCCAGTACTTC. As protein: CAIQTGGTKTQYF.

The chain uses TRBV9 and TRBJ2-3, with D tentatively TRBD2 (6 bases). Per germline, CDR1 SGDLS and CDR2 YYNGEE. Trimming cost V 0 bases and J 4 bases, with 9 bases left between them. The length of the CDR3 is 14 residues. The CDR3 sequence is CASSVGGDPDTQYF. The CDR3 DNA is TGTGCCAGCAGCGTAGGGGGGGACCCAGATACGCAGTATTTT.

The chain uses TRBV10-3 and TRBJ1-3; TRBD1 aligns across 7 bases. CDR1 is ENHRY, CDR2 SYGVKD, per germline. The CDR3 totals 15 residues. J lost 0 bases, V lost 5 bases, and 4 bases had no gene match. In nucleotides, the CDR3 is TGTGCCATCAGTCGACAGGGCCCCTCTGGAAACACCATATATTTT. Translating it yields CAISRQGPSGNTIYF.

This chain uses TRBV7-2 with TRBJ2-2; D gene ambiguous. CDR1 is SGHTA and CDR2 is FQGNSA in the germline V gene. The CDR3 spans 16 residues. V was trimmed by 4 bases and J by 0 bases, leaving 12 bases between them. CDR3 residues: CASSSRRGANTGELFF. In nucleotides, the CDR3 is TGTGCCAGCAGCTCTCGTAGAGGAGCGAACACCGGGGAGCTGTTTTTT.